This TCR beta chain is from a study of vaccination and CD4 T cells after COVID-19. For the study at large: Samples after vaccination came a median approximately 70 days past dose two, ranging 14 to 241. Study conclusions and caveats: Reactive clone data from convalescent patients indicated a median of roughly 86% appearing only post-vaccination.

Treatment defined: approximately nine-day PBMC culture with coronavirus spike peptide pools or control peptides (ViraFEST assay). Of note for this clonotype: Its target is unknown.

Sequenced with the Oncomine TCR Beta short-read assay was DNA taken from cultured CD4+ T cells. Via MiXCR, TCRdb re-called the PCR reads, giving one row per CDR3 protein. Altogether about 20,000 distinct CDR3 sequences are present, 25% to 30% being singletons, with the ten largest covering more than 15%. The germline CDR1 and CDR2 sequences are GTSNPN and SVGIG (reference sequence). CDR3 length equals 13 residues. The V end lost 3 bases, the J end lost 2 bases, and 10 bases lay between the germline ends. The source of this sequence is a human donor with COVID-19. The chain combines TRBV30 with TRBJ1-1; D is unresolved. Sequencing was performed on cultured CD4+ T cells from blood. In nucleotides, the CDR3 is TGTGCCTGGAGCAGAGGCCCAAACACTGAAGCTTTCTTT. Translation: CAWSRGPNTEAFF.